The 12 T cell receptor beta chains below were found in one sample sequenced in a study of radiotherapy plus CTLA-4 blockade in lung cancer. The method was immunoSEQ multiplex PCR; TCRdb's version includes in-frame clones alone and lacks a portion of them. The table has 57,000 or so clones, roughly 77% seen once. The specimen comprised peripheral blood, sampled from a patient treated with radiotherapy plus ipilimumab. Every receptor here comes from a human donor with non-small cell lung cancer who had a complete response to radiotherapy plus ipilimumab.

This clone was detected a few times. The chain couples TRBV7-9 to TRBJ1-3; D not certain. The CDR3 extends over 13 amino acids. Germline CDR1 and CDR2: SEHNR and FQNEAQ (reference sequence). V was shortened by 7 bases and J by 3 bases, with 10 bases between the two germline ends. The CDR3 sequence is CASIARRGNTIYF. The CDR3 DNA follows: TGTGCCAGCATCGCACGGCGTGGAAACACCATATATTTT.

The count of this clone is one. The chain employs TRBV19 and TRBJ1-5; D gene unclear. The CDR3 length is 13 residues. Germline-derived CDR1 and CDR2 are LNHDA and SQIVND (reference sequence). Trimming took off 4 bases at V and 4 bases at J, with 8 bases between the two ends. The DNA of the CDR3 is TGTGCCAGTAGTAAATTCGGGAATCAGCCCCAGCATTTT. Translating gives CASSKFGNQPQHF.

The chain recombines TRBV10-3 with TRBJ2-7; D is possibly TRBD2 (7 bases). This CDR3 region has 14 residues. Deletions cut 10 bases from V and 0 bases from J, with 16 bases between. CDR1 is ENHRY and CDR2 is SYGVKD in the germline V gene. The CDR3 spells CATGQSGGSYEQYF. In nucleotides, the CDR3 is TGTGCCACCGGACAGTCGGGGGGCTCCTACGAGCAGTACTTC.

The gene calls are TRBV7-2 and TRBJ1-2; D remains unclear. Trimming pared 5 bases from V and 8 bases from J, leaving 15 bases between. CDR1 and CDR2 from the germline V gene are SGHTA and FQGNSA. The CDR3 runs 13 residues. The CDR3 loop is CASSPDGEDGYTF. The CDR3 DNA reads as TGTGCCAGCAGCCCCGACGGGGAGGACGGCTACACCTTC.

The J gene is TRBJ1-2, the V gene TRBV18; TRBD1 agrees at 9 bases. J gave up 5 bases and V 3 bases, and 4 bases lay outside the gene matches. Germline V gene sequence: CDR1 KGHSH, CDR2 LQKENI. This CDR3 region has 14 residues. CDR3 sequence: CASSPAGTGYGYTF. CDR3 nucleotides: TGTGCCAGCTCACCCGCCGGGACAGGGTATGGCTACACCTTC.

The V call is TRBV6-5, the J call TRBJ1-1; D gene uncertain. Looked up from germline, CDR1 is MNHEY and CDR2 is SVGAGI. CDR3 length: 14 amino acids. V lost 0 bases and J 4 bases, leaving 9 bases between the germline ends. The CDR3 region is CASSYSEVATEAFF. Written as DNA, the CDR3 is TGTGCCAGCAGTTACTCGGAGGTTGCCACTGAAGCTTTCTTT.

The chain is built from TRBV6-5 and TRBJ1-1, with a weak D call TRBD1 (5 bases). In germline, CDR1 is MNHEY, CDR2 SVGAGI. The V gene lost 7 bases and the J gene lost 8 bases, with 11 bases spanning the gap. The CDR3 has 11 residues. CDR3 loop: CASKRGIEAFF. The CDR3 region has the DNA TGTGCCAGCAAGCGGGGGATAGAAGCTTTCTTT.

This chain links TRBV6-1 with TRBJ2-1, with 9 bases lining up with TRBD1. Germline assignment: CDR1 MNHNS and CDR2 SASEGT. The CDR3 sequence is 15 residues long. Trimming cost V 5 bases and J 7 bases; bases outside gene matches: 9. CDR3 sequence (DNA): TGTGCCAGCAGTTCGCCGGGACAGGGATTGAATGAGCAGTTCTTC. It specifies CASSSPGQGLNEQFF.

This clone was detected only a few times. The chain joins TRBV19 to TRBJ2-6, with 12 bases aligning to TRBD1. The CDR3 extends over 18 amino acids. The germline V gene has CDR1 LNHDA and CDR2 SQIVND (reference sequence). V lost 4 bases to trimming and J lost 2 bases; unmatched junction nucleotides: 6. The CDR3 loop is CASSKGGQGAAGANVLTF. CDR3 DNA: TGTGCCAGTAGTAAGGGGGGACAGGGGGCTGCTGGGGCCAACGTCCTGACTTTC.

The chain combines TRBV11-2 with TRBJ2-2; D remains ambiguous. Per the germline V gene, CDR1 is SGHAT and CDR2 is FQNNGV. The CDR3 has 14 residues. Deletions cut 1 base from V and 2 bases from J, with 5 bases between. The DNA for the CDR3 is TGTGCCAGCAGCTTAGTCAGAAACACCGGGGAGCTGTTTTTT. It is translated as CASSLVRNTGELFF.

The gene calls are TRBV5-4 and TRBJ2-2; perhaps D is TRBD1 or TRBD2 (6 bases each). The germline CDR1 and CDR2 sequences are SGHNT and YYREEE (reference sequence). Trimming pared 0 bases from V and 5 bases from J, leaving 17 bases between. CDR3 length: 17 residues. The CDR3 region is CASSLGGGGGGTGELFF. The CDR3 DNA reads as TGTGCCAGCAGCTTGGGCGGAGGCGGAGGGGGGACCGGGGAGCTGTTTTTT.

The chain recombines TRBV4-1 with TRBJ2-7; D gene uncertain. This CDR3 spans 13 amino acids. The V and J ends lost 0 bases and 4 bases respectively, with 7 bases between them. The germline V gene encodes CDR1 MGHRA and CDR2 YSYEKL. The CDR3 DNA reads TGCGCCAGCAGCCAAGAAGGTGCATACGAGCAGTACTTC. It specifies CASSQEGAYEQYF.